Given below is one TCR beta chain in context. Its antigen is not known. These data belong to a study of cytomegalovirus exposure and HLA in healthy donors. Whole-study findings and limits: Apart from CMV serostatus, no immune exposure information was available. Researchers catalogued under 200 TCR beta chains as cytomegalovirus-associated. In a later analysis, across HLA loci, associated TCR counts were highest for DRB1, lowest for HLA-C.

The PCR employed 60 Vbeta primers together with 13 Jbeta primers. Assay used: immunoSEQ multiplex PCR; TCRdb lists only in-frame clones, some missing. Of fewer than 120,000 clones listed, 65% to 80% are singletons. Between the trimmed V and J ends, which lost 0 bases and 7 bases, there was a span of 11 bases. The CDR3 contains 13 residues. CDR1 is SGHRS and CDR2 is YFSETQ in the germline V gene. The specimen sequenced was PBMCs. The receptor comes from a woman aged 55-70 years in good health and CMV-seropositive. This chain connects TRBV5-1 to TRBJ2-7; D is perhaps TRBD2 (6 bases). This chain's CDR3 is CASSLVGGMEQYF. The DNA of the CDR3 is TGCGCCAGCAGCTTGGTAGGAGGGATGGAGCAGTACTTC.